The rows below give T cell receptor beta chains drawn from one sample of a study of blood T cell repertoires in COVID-19. TCRdb's table, derived via immunoSEQ multiplex PCR, lists solely in-frame clones and lacks some. There are approximately 220,000 clones in the sample; roughly 86% occur only once, and 3% to 3.5% lies in the top ten. Sequencing used peripheral blood. The source is a man aged 55 to 70 with acute or convalescent COVID-19. CDR3s include the opening cysteine and the closing phenylalanine or tryptophan. Each record gives: clone size, V gene, D gene, J gene, CDR3 DNA, CDR3 protein. D genes are given only for firm matches. Clone size, where shown, is once, few, many, or a class for clones that have expanded.

.,TRBV19,.,TRBJ2-5,TGTGCCAGTAGTATAGGACTACGAGAGACCCAGTACTTC,CASSIGLRETQYF
once,TRBV5-1,.,TRBJ2-1,TGCGCCAGCAGCTTGTGGGCGGGACGGTACAATGAGCAGTTCTTC,CASSLWAGRYNEQFF
.,TRBV21-1,.,TRBJ2-7,TGTGCCAGCAGCAAAGAAAGGACAGGGGGCAGGACCTACGAGCAGTACTTC,CASSKERTGGRTYEQYF
.,TRBV12-3/TRBV12-4,.,TRBJ2-1,TGTGCCAGCAGTGGGAGCTACAATGAGCAGTTCTTC,CASSGSYNEQFF
.,TRBV5-1,TRBD2,TRBJ2-5,TGCGCCAGCAGCTTGACTAGCGGGGAAGAGACCCAGTACTTC,CASSLTSGEETQYF
.,TRBV14,.,TRBJ2-1,TGTGCCAGCAGCCCCGGAGCTCACAATGAGCAGTTCTTC,CASSPGAHNEQFF
.,TRBV15,TRBD2,TRBJ2-3,TGTGCCACCAGCAGAGAGCACGGGGGACTAGCTGTTGGAACAGATACGCAGTATTTT,CATSREHGGLAVGTDTQYF
.,TRBV3-1/TRBV3-2,.,TRBJ2-1,TGTGCCAGCAGCCAACTTCTAGCGTGTGGGTTCCGCCCGCGCTCCTACAATGAGCAGTTCTTC,CASSQLLACGFRPRSYNEQFF
.,TRBV5-5,TRBD1,TRBJ2-1,TGTGCCAGCAGCACCAGGGGGACAGGGAGCTACAATGAGCAGTTCTTC,CASSTRGTGSYNEQFF
.,TRBV9,.,TRBJ2-5,TGTGCCAGCAGCGTAGCGTCCCAAGAGACCCAGTACTTC,CASSVASQETQYF
once,TRBV7-2,TRBD2,TRBJ2-7,TGTGCCAGCAGCTTAAAGCTAGCGGGGGGGGTCGAGCAGTACTTC,CASSLKLAGGVEQYF
.,TRBV9,TRBD2,TRBJ2-1,TGTGCCAGCAGCGTAGGTGATAGCGGGCATGAGCAGTTCTTC,CASSVGDSGHEQFF
.,TRBV6-9,.,TRBJ2-1,TGTGCCCTTCCGAGAAGGCTAGTCGGCTACAATGAGCAGTTCTTC,CALPRRLVGYNEQFF
few,TRBV7-2,TRBD1,TRBJ2-7,TGTGCCAGCAGCTCTACGCTAGGGACAGACTACGAGCAGTACTTC,CASSSTLGTDYEQYF
.,TRBV7-8,.,TRBJ1-3,TGTGCCAGCAGCACCCAGGGGAGCTCTGGAAACACCATATATTTT,CASSTQGSSGNTIYF
.,TRBV19,.,TRBJ1-3,TGTGCCAGTAGTTCCACACACGCTGGAAACACCATATATTTT,CASSSTHAGNTIYF
.,TRBV28,.,TRBJ2-1,TGTGCCAGCAGTTTATCATTAGGGCGGGCTGAGCAGTTCTTC,CASSLSLGRAEQFF
.,TRBV9,.,TRBJ2-3,TGTGCCAGCAGCGCGACAGGGTCGGGGGGCACAGATACGCAGTATTTT,CASSATGSGGTDTQYF
once,TRBV27,TRBD2,TRBJ2-7,TGTGCCAGCAGTTCCCCCGGCGGGGGGCACTACGAGCAGTACTTC,CASSSPGGGHYEQYF
once,TRBV12-3/TRBV12-4,TRBD1,TRBJ2-1,TGTGCCAGCACCGAGGGACAGGAGCAGTTCTTC,CASTEGQEQFF
.,TRBV3-1/TRBV3-2,TRBD1,TRBJ1-2,TGTGCCAGCAGCTCGACCGGGACAGCCTCCTCTAACTATGGCTACACCTTC,CASSSTGTASSNYGYTF
.,TRBV18,TRBD1,TRBJ1-1,TGTGCCAGCTCACGGGAGACAGGGGACAACACTGAAGCTTTCTTT,CASSRETGDNTEAFF
.,TRBV5-1,TRBD1,TRBJ1-2,TGCGCCAGCAGAGGAGGCCTACAGGGGTTTAACTATGGCTACACCTTC,CASRGGLQGFNYGYTF
.,TRBV6-1,TRBD2,TRBJ2-7,TGTGCCAGCAGTGGTTGGACTAGCGGGGGAACCTACGAGCAGTACTTC,CASSGWTSGGTYEQYF
.,TRBV23-1,.,TRBJ1-2,TGCGCCAGCAGACAGGTAAACTGCCATGGCTACACCTTC,CASRQVNCHGYTF
.,TRBV11-3,.,TRBJ2-1,TGTGCCAGCAGCTCCGGGTCGTTCCCCGGGCAGTTCTTC,CASSSGSFPGQFF
.,TRBV7-2,.,TRBJ2-2,TGTGCCAGCAGCCAGGCCCGGGGTACGAACACCGGGGAGCTGTTTTTT,CASSQARGTNTGELFF
.,TRBV7-6,.,TRBJ2-7,TGTGCCAGCAACCCGAGTTACGAGCAGTACTTC,CASNPSYEQYF
.,TRBV21-1,.,TRBJ1-1,TGTGCCAGCAGCAAAGCGCCAGGGGAGGGAGACACTGAAGCTTTCTTT,CASSKAPGEGDTEAFF
.,TRBV3-1/TRBV3-2,TRBD2,TRBJ2-5,TGTGCCAGCAGCCAACCGGCGGGGGGAGGTGAGACCCAGTACTTC,CASSQPAGGGETQYF
.,TRBV7-9,.,TRBJ1-2,TGTGCCAGCAGCTTGGCCAATAACTATGGCTACACCTTC,CASSLANNYGYTF
.,TRBV7-8,TRBD1,TRBJ1-3,TGTGCCAGCAGCGTAAGCACAGGGGTTGGAAACACCATATATTTT,CASSVSTGVGNTIYF
.,TRBV27,TRBD2,TRBJ2-7,TGTGCCAGCAGTTTAGGTAGCGGGGCCACCTACGAGCAGTACTTC,CASSLGSGATYEQYF
.,TRBV5-6,TRBD1,TRBJ2-7,TGTGCCAGCAGCGCCCGCCGGGACAGCTACGAGCAGTACTTC,CASSARRDSYEQYF
.,TRBV5-1,.,TRBJ2-7,TGCGCCAGCAGCTTGGCTGTGTATGACGAGCAGTACTTC,CASSLAVYDEQYF
once,TRBV9,TRBD1,TRBJ2-3,TGTGCCAGCAGCGTGACAGGGGGCCTACCCACAGATACGCAGTATTTT,CASSVTGGLPTDTQYF
.,TRBV28,TRBD1,TRBJ1-6,TGTGCCAGCAGCCCAGACAGGGGGCAGGGTAATTCACCCCTCCACTTT,CASSPDRGQGNSPLHF
.,TRBV18,TRBD1,TRBJ2-6,TGTGCCAGCTCACCGTCGGGACAGGGACTCTCGGGCTCTGGGGCCAACGTCCTGACTTTC,CASSPSGQGLSGSGANVLTF
.,TRBV3-1/TRBV3-2,TRBD1,TRBJ2-5,TGTGCCAGCATTAACAGGGGGCTGGTGGGAGAGACCCAGTACTTC,CASINRGLVGETQYF
.,TRBV29-1,TRBD2,TRBJ2-1,TGCAGCGTTTTAATTACCGGGACTAGCGGGGGGGCCCAGCGGGAGCAGTTCTTC,CSVLITGTSGGAQREQFF
.,TRBV6-6,TRBD1,TRBJ2-2,TGTGCCAGCAGTCCCCCCCAGGGGGCCGGCACCGGGGAGCTGTTTTTT,CASSPPQGAGTGELFF
once,TRBV11-2,TRBD1,TRBJ2-3,TGTGCCAGCAGCTTAGGACAGGGGGCAAGCACAGATACGCAGTATTTT,CASSLGQGASTDTQYF
.,TRBV5-1,.,TRBJ1-1,TGCGCCAGCAGACAGGGACACCAGAACACTGAAGCTTTCTTT,CASRQGHQNTEAFF
.,TRBV7-7,.,TRBJ1-1,TGTGCCAGCAGCTTGAGTGGGAACACTGAAGCTTTCTTT,CASSLSGNTEAFF
once,TRBV18,TRBD2,TRBJ2-2,TGTGCCAGCTCCCGCACTAGCGGTGGGTCATCATCCGCGAACACCGGGGAGCTGTTTTTT,CASSRTSGGSSSANTGELFF
.,TRBV5-8,.,TRBJ1-1,TGTGCCAGCAGCCTACTTGGAGGGCAGGCCCCGGGCCGCTTT,CASSLLGGQAPGRF
.,TRBV6-5,.,TRBJ2-1,TGTGCCAGCAGTTACGGGGCGATGAGCTCCTACAATGAGCAGTTCTTC,CASSYGAMSSYNEQFF
.,TRBV25-1,TRBD1,TRBJ1-1,TGTGCCAGCAGTGCCCTCGGGACAGGGGGCACTGAAGCTTTCTTT,CASSALGTGGTEAFF
.,TRBV28,.,TRBJ1-1,TGTGCCAGCAGTTTCCGCCAGGGAGGGGTGAACACTGAAGCTTTCTTT,CASSFRQGGVNTEAFF
.,TRBV19,TRBD2,TRBJ2-3,TGTGCCAGTACCTATGGAGCGGGGGGCGAAGATACGCAGTATTTT,CASTYGAGGEDTQYF
.,TRBV5-4,.,TRBJ1-2,TGTGCCAGCAGCTTGGGGGACACGGGTGGCTATGGCTACACCTTC,CASSLGDTGGYGYTF
.,TRBV7-3,.,TRBJ1-1,TGTGCCAGCAGCTCAACACAGAACACTGAAGCTTTCTTT,CASSSTQNTEAFF